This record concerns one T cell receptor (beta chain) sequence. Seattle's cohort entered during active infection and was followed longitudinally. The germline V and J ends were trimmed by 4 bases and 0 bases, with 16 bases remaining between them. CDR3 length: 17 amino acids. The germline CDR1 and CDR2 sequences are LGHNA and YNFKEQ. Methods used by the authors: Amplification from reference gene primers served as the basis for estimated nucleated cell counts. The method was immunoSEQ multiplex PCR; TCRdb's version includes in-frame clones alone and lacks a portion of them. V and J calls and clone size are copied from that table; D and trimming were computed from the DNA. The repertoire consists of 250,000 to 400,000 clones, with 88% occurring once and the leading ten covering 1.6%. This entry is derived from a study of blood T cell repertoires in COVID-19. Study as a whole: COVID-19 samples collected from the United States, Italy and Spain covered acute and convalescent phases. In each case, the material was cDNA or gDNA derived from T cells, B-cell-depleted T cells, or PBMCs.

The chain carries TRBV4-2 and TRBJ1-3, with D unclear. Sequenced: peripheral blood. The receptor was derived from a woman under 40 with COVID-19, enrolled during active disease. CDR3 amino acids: CASSPRSQQSSGNTIYF. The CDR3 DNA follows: TGTGCCAGCAGCCCACGGTCCCAACAGAGCTCTGGAAACACCATATATTTT.